This T cell receptor (beta chain) was recovered during a study of T cell responses to AZD1222 COVID-19 vaccine (dated by TCRdb to the early 2020s). Study-wide context: A total of under 250 trial participants underwent TCR sequencing, of whom under 220 had received two doses of AZD1222 and around 26 had received two doses of the MenACWY control vaccine. Trial participants were enrolled by age into subgroups of 18-55, 56-69 and 70-plus years, and around 150, 28 and 57 TCR-sequenced participants, respectively, were included in these subgroups. The research as a whole found: Because no day 14 peak-response samples were available, the repertoires could be characterized only after the peak T cell response. The 56-69-year group was small, and its depth increase did not reach significance, likely because of low power. Reportedly, almost half of the unique spike-specific TCRs recognized epitopes lying outside the regions that are mutated in the B.1.351 and B.1.1.7 variants. Most participants were white British and females outnumbered males, and the authors suggested that clonal diversity may have been underestimated. A significant rise in spike-specific TCR breadth and depth was observed after two AZD1222 doses relative to day 0 and relative to MenACWY recipients. Conclusions about previously exposed vaccinees were limited because only a handful of AZD1222 recipients were SARS-CoV-2 seropositive at baseline. CD4 TCRs associated with the vaccine covered the entire spike protein, and the dominant responses were in regions 160-218 and 743-854.

In its sample, this clone was seen once. The antigen this receptor binds is unknown. No quality values exist for individual bases; no much larger clone is one base distant. Based on the germline V gene (reference sequence), the CDR1 and CDR2 sequences are MNHEY and SMNVEV. Trimming accounts for 2 bases at V and 2 bases at J, while the number of junction bases matched to no gene is 8. The CDR3, cysteine through phenylalanine, is 17 amino acids long. Only CDR3 DNA is held: 51 bases, read in frame from base 1. The CDR3 regions of human TCRbeta chains were analyzed by immunosequencing. As for the authors' bioinformatics: Repertoire TCRs were matched against a reference library of SARS-CoV-2-specific TCRs generated with the MIRA antigen-specificity platform. Breadth was defined as the fraction of unique TCRs that were SARS-CoV-2-associated, and depth was defined as the fraction of total T cells that were SARS-CoV-2-associated. Using the MIRA data, every spike-specific TCR was mapped to the spike region that the TCR reacted to and assigned to either a CD4 or a CD8 class. Log10-transformed breadth and depth values were compared by one-way ANOVA with Sidak's multiple comparisons tests. Sourced from immuneACCESS, this table was stored by TCRdb with only in-frame sequences that have V and J called. A share of the clones is absent; for the studies checked, an unresolved V gene accounts for under half, and the remainder has no known explanation. D and trimming come from the DNA, and the V and J calls and clone size come from that table. For this sample the table gives 95,000 to 150,000 clones, of which roughly 91% were detected only once. The ten top clones hold 4% to 5.5% of the sample.

The meaning of the sample's time point label: baseline before first vaccination. The treatment or condition label for this specimen denotes: meningococcal conjugate vaccine given as trial control. Vaccinee samples were obtained from the UK trials COV001 and COV002, which included a single-blind randomized controlled phase 2/3 trial of AZD1222 (ChAdOx1 nCoV-19) in healthy adults. For TCRbeta chain sequencing, PBMC samples from trial participants were taken at day 0 and at day 28 after the second dose. The chain links TRBV27 with TRBJ2-7, with TRBD2 matching 11 junction bases. This sample comprised peripheral blood, obtained on day 0 of MenACWY control vaccination. This TCR derives from an adult in good health. This receptor carries the CDR3 CASSLTTSGAVPYEQYF. The sequence in DNA is TGTGCCAGCAGTTTAACGACTAGCGGGGCAGTCCCCTACGAGCAGTACTTC.